This T cell receptor (beta chain) was sequenced for a study of OX40 agonist ivuxolimab in advanced cancers. Study-wide background: One hepatocellular carcinoma and a couple of cutaneous melanoma patients partially responded.

The repertoire was sequenced with immunoSEQ multiplex PCR; TCRdb's copy has only in-frame clones and lacks some. The top ten clones hold about 26% of a sample with some 20,000 clones, roughly 70% of them seen once. A few counts support this clone. Its target is unknown. Study-wide findings and caveats: The 0.1-3.0 mg/kg partial responders had among the lowest clonal expansion. CD4+ T cells averaged fewer expanded clones than CD8+ T cells.

The CDR3 is 12 amino acids. The ends were cut back, 1 base at V and 9 bases at J, with 9 bases in the middle. The germline gives CDR1 SGHAT, CDR2 FQNNGV. The chain links TRBV11-2 to TRBJ1-1, with a possible D match to TRBD1 (5 bases). The input for sequencing was CD4+ or CD8+ T cells sorted from blood, taken in a trial of the OX40 agonist ivuxolimab. The sequence came from an adult with an advanced solid tumor such as melanoma, head and neck, liver or kidney cancer. CDR3 sequence: CASSLGTIQAFF. The CDR3 nucleotides read TGTGCCAGCAGCTTAGGGACAATACAAGCTTTCTTT. Full variable domain (remainder filled in from reference TRBV11-2 and TRBJ1-1): EAGVAQSPRYKIIEKRQSVAFWCNPISGHATLYWYQQILGQGPKLLIQFQNNGVVDDSQLPKDRFSAERLKGVDSTLKIQPAKLEDSAVYLCASSLGTIQAFFGQGTRLTVV.